The present T cell receptor (beta chain) was sequenced within a study of persistence of HIV-infected CD4 T cells. Germline-derived CDR1 and CDR2 are SGHDT and YYEEEE. Trimming pared 3 bases from V and 7 bases from J, leaving 7 bases between. The CDR3 spans 12 residues. This was the immunoSEQ version 4 assay in survey mode. TCRdb's copy holds only in-frame clones and misses some; the assay was immunoSEQ multiplex PCR. The table lists over 30,000 clones, roughly 87% of them singletons. Lysates of CMV-infected fibroblasts at roughly 10 ug/mL stimulated these cells. CD40L/CD69 double-negative CD45RO-high memory CD4+ T cells were collected. A note on this clone: Its antigen remains unknown.

The chain is built from TRBV5-6 and TRBJ1-4, with TRBD1 as a possible D gene (6 bases). This material consisted of CD4+ T cells sorted from PBMCs after approximately 19-hour stimulation, taken from a patient who received antiretroviral therapy. The TCR comes from an adult woman with HIV who was CMV-seropositive. The CDR3 nucleotides read TGTGCCAGCAGCTCAGGGGTTGAAAAACTGTTTTTT. Amino acid sequence: CASSSGVEKLFF.